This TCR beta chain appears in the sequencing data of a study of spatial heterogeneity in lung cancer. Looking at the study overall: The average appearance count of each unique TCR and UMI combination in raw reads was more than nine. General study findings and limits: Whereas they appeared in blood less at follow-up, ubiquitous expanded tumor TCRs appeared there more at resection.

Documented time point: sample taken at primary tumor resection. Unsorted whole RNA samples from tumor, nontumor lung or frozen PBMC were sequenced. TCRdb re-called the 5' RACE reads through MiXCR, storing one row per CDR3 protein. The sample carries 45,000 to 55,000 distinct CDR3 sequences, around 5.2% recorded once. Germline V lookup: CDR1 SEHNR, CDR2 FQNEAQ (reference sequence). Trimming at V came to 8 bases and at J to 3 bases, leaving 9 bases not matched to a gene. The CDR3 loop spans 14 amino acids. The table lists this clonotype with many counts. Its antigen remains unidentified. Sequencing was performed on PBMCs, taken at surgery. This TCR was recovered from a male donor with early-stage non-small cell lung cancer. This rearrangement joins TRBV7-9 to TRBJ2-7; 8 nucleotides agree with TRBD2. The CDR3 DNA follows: TGTGCCAGCTCCCTTCCGGGGGGGCGCTACGAGCAGTACTTC. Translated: CASSLPGGRYEQYF.